The clone carrying this T cell receptor (beta chain) has ten or more counts. Its cognate antigen is unknown. This record comes from a study of Graves' ophthalmopathy and Graves' hyperthyroidism. The CDR3 length is 16 residues. The germline V gene has CDR1 SGHAT and CDR2 FQNNGV. V lost 5 bases, J lost 6 bases, and 22 bases lay in between. The authors amplified TCR beta CDR3 regions from RNA transcripts. HTBI primers primed a first-round RT-PCR, and a second-round multiplex PCR followed. Each CDR3 protein is one row after TCRdb ran MiXCR on the multiplex PCR reads. Of around 1.1 million distinct CDR3 sequences in the sample, roughly 35% were seen once. Study-wide findings and caveats: Blood also held most thyroid clonotypes expanded above 0.001 frequency.

The material sequenced was peripheral blood or thyroid tissue (not recorded which). The sequence was collected from an adult man with Graves' hyperthyroidism. This chain connects TRBV11-2 to TRBJ1-1, with D possibly matching TRBD1 (6 bases). The CDR3 loop reads CASSPRWSYRAPEAFF. In nucleotides, the CDR3 is TGTGCCAGCAGCCCGAGATGGTCGTACAGGGCGCCTGAAGCTTTCTTT.